Shown below are 3 T cell receptor beta chains from a single sample sequenced in a study of OX40 agonist ivuxolimab in advanced cancers. Profiled with immunoSEQ multiplex PCR; TCRdb holds only in-frame clones, not every one. The table lists approximately 32,000 clones, around 90% of them singletons. The material sequenced was CD4+ or CD8+ T cells sorted from blood, taken in a trial of the OX40 agonist ivuxolimab. The source of these receptors is an adult with an advanced solid tumor such as melanoma, head and neck, liver or kidney cancer.

The CDR3 here is CAITTGTLSYEQYF. In DNA form, the CDR3 reads TGTGCCATCACCACCGGGACTCTTTCCTACGAGCAGTACTTC. The V call is TRBV10-3, the J call TRBJ2-7; TRBD2 might be the D (6 bases). There are 14 residues in the CDR3. Germline CDR1 ENHRY, CDR2 SYGVKD. V gave up 7 bases and J gave up 1 base, with 14 bases separating them.

CDR3 amino acids: CSVGVSGGSGTGELFF. In DNA form, the CDR3 reads TGCAGCGTTGGAGTAAGTGGCGGGAGTGGCACCGGGGAGCTGTTTTTT. The chain has TRBV29-1 and TRBJ2-2, with 7 bases fitting TRBD2. The germline V gene has CDR1 SQVTM and CDR2 ANQGSEA. CDR3 length equals 16 residues. With 4 bases clipped from V and 4 bases from J, the junction kept 12 bases outside the gene matches.

The rearrangement links TRBV5-1 to TRBJ2-1; 7 nucleotides line up with TRBD1. This CDR3 comprises 15 residues. J was trimmed by 4 bases and V by 0 bases; bases with no gene match: 4. From germline, CDR1 is SGHRS and CDR2 YFSETQ. The CDR3 loop reads CASSLEGQPYNEQFF. The CDR3 bases are TGCGCCAGCAGCTTGGAGGGACAGCCTTACAATGAGCAGTTCTTC.